The T cell receptor (beta chain) under discussion was sequenced for a study of CD8 T cells in Susac syndrome. Whole-study context: The Susac syndrome patients that were sequenced included 5 or 6 with active disease and under ten in remission.

CD8+ and CD4+ T cells from blood underwent TCR beta sequencing. An amount of RNA that ranged from roughly 0.5 to 1 ug was reverse transcribed with random hexamers. One entry per CDR3 protein results from TCRdb running MiXCR on the immunoSEQ multiplex PCR reads. The sample lists approximately 190,000 distinct CDR3 sequences; 90% to 96% were seen once. This CDR3 is built from 12 residues. The ends were cut back, 7 bases at V and 3 bases at J, with 12 bases in the middle. Germline assignment: CDR1 SQVTM and CDR2 ANQGSEA. The source material was CD4+ T cells from PBMCs. The chain employs TRBV29-1 and TRBJ1-2; no clear D gene. The TCR comes from a human donor with Susac syndrome. For the CDR3, the DNA is TGCAGCGCCAGACCTTCAGACTATGGCTACACCTTC. This encodes CSARPSDYGYTF.